One TCR beta chain is described in this entry. This sample was included in a study of shared clonotypes between healthy human individuals. Authors' analysis steps: For the immunoSEQ data, sequences were junction-only without quality scores, so filtering differed. TCRdb's copy holds only in-frame clones and misses some; the assay was immunoSEQ multiplex PCR. The DNA was the basis for D and trimming; V, J and clone size are from that table. The sample has a few million clones; less than 95% are singletons. The CDR3 spans 15 residues. The germline CDR1 and CDR2 sequences are MDHEN and SYDVKM. V was shortened by 2 bases and J by 0 bases, with 11 bases between the two germline ends.

This TCR derives from a man aged 18 to 30 in good health. Some clones in this sample may be carry-over from other donors' samples. The chain recombines TRBV28 with TRBJ2-7; the D is unclear. Sequencing was done on a sample of naive CD4+ T cells from PBMCs. Subset indicated: CD45RA+ positively selected. CDR3 amino acids: CASSLMQLSSYEQYF. In DNA form, the CDR3 reads TGTGCCAGCAGTTTAATGCAGCTGAGCTCCTACGAGCAGTACTTC.